Sequencing of this TCR beta chain was carried out in a study of control samples from healthy donors and cancer patients. Using immunoSEQ multiplex PCR, the repertoire was profiled, and TCRdb retains in-frame clones only, with some absent. The data hold roughly 88,000 clones, with 91% observed a single time. The V and J ends lost 3 bases and 3 bases respectively, with 8 bases between them. The CDR3 totals 13 residues. Per germline, CDR1 MNHNS and CDR2 SASEGT. The sequenced material came from blood. The chain links TRBV6-1 to TRBJ1-1, with unresolved D. This clonotype was sampled from a man aged 45-60 years in good health. DNA of the CDR3: TGTGCCAGCAGTGAGGGAACTGACACTGAAGCTTTCTTT. It encodes CASSEGTDTEAFF.